Listed below are T cell receptor beta chains from one sample, sequenced in a study of vaccination and CD4 T cells after COVID-19. TCRdb itself ran the PCR reads through MiXCR, one entry per CDR3 protein. The sample lists 12,000 to 15,000 distinct CDR3 sequences, about 48% occurring once. Antigens of these TCRs are unknown. The sequenced sample was CD4+ T cells from blood, cultured in vitro, obtained before SARS-CoV-2 vaccination. Receptors were obtained from a human donor who had recovered from COVID-19. CDR3s include the opening cysteine and the closing phenylalanine or tryptophan. D genes are given only for firm matches. Clone size appears in some rows only: once, few, many, or a class for an expanded clone.

j_gene: TRBJ2-3
abundance: -
v_gene: TRBV5-8
d_gene: -
CDR3nt: TGTGCCAGCAGCTTGGGGGGCTACACAGATACGCAGTATTTT
CDR3aa: CASSLGGYTDTQYF

j_gene: TRBJ2-2
abundance: few
v_gene: TRBV6-1
d_gene: -
CDR3nt: TGTGCCAGCAGTACCACAGGGCTCTTAAACACCGGGGAGCTGTTTTTT
CDR3aa: CASSTTGLLNTGELFF

j_gene: TRBJ2-7
abundance: large
v_gene: TRBV7-9
d_gene: -
CDR3nt: TGTGCCAGCAGCTTGCAGGGTGGAATCGGGGAGCAGTACTTC
CDR3aa: CASSLQGGIGEQYF

j_gene: TRBJ1-4
abundance: -
v_gene: TRBV20-1
d_gene: -
CDR3nt: TGCAGTGCGACCGGGACCACTTCGACAACTAATGAAAAACTGTTTTTT
CDR3aa: CSATGTTSTTNEKLFF

j_gene: TRBJ2-5
abundance: -
v_gene: TRBV11-1
d_gene: -
CDR3nt: TGTGCCAGCAGCCCCTTCACGGGTCGGCGAGGGACCCAGTACTTC
CDR3aa: CASSPFTGRRGTQYF

j_gene: TRBJ2-3
abundance: -
v_gene: TRBV6-4
d_gene: -
CDR3nt: TGTGCCAGCAGTGATCGCGGGAGCACAGATACGCAGTATTTT
CDR3aa: CASSDRGSTDTQYF

j_gene: TRBJ2-7
abundance: -
v_gene: TRBV7-6
d_gene: -
CDR3nt: TGTGCCAGCAGCTTGGTTGGCTTGAGGGAACCTAGAGAGCAGTACTTC
CDR3aa: CASSLVGLREPREQYF

j_gene: TRBJ2-1
abundance: -
v_gene: TRBV6-5
d_gene: TRBD2
CDR3nt: TGTGCCAGCAGTTACAATCCAGCGGGAGACAATGAGCAGTTCTTC
CDR3aa: CASSYNPAGDNEQFF

j_gene: TRBJ1-5
abundance: -
v_gene: TRBV3-1
d_gene: -
CDR3nt: TGTGCCAGCAGCCAAGGGGTCGGACTTACCATCGGCAATCAGCCCCAGCATTTT
CDR3aa: CASSQGVGLTIGNQPQHF

j_gene: TRBJ2-2
abundance: few
v_gene: TRBV10-3
d_gene: -
CDR3nt: TGTGCCATCAGGCGGATTAGCCCCGGGGAGCTGTTTTTT
CDR3aa: CAIRRISPGELFF

j_gene: TRBJ2-5
abundance: -
v_gene: TRBV5-6
d_gene: -
CDR3nt: TGTGCCAGCAGCAAGACTAGTGCGGAGACCCAGTACTTC
CDR3aa: CASSKTSAETQYF

j_gene: TRBJ1-6
abundance: -
v_gene: TRBV12-3/TRBV12-4
d_gene: -
CDR3nt: TGTGCCAGCACCCCGACAGGACGTAATTCACCCCTCCACTTT
CDR3aa: CASTPTGRNSPLHF

j_gene: TRBJ2-5
abundance: -
v_gene: TRBV12-3/TRBV12-4
d_gene: -
CDR3nt: TGTGCCAGCAGTTCGCCAGCGGCGCGAGAAACCCAGTACTTC
CDR3aa: CASSSPAARETQYF

j_gene: TRBJ2-1
abundance: -
v_gene: TRBV24-1
d_gene: TRBD2
CDR3nt: TGTGCCACCGCTGCGGGACTAGCGGACAATGAGCAGTTCTTC
CDR3aa: CATAAGLADNEQFF

j_gene: TRBJ2-5
abundance: -
v_gene: TRBV20-1
d_gene: TRBD2
CDR3nt: TGCAGTGCGAGGGGACTAGCGGAGTCCCAATACTGGCGAGAGACCCAGTACTTC
CDR3aa: CSARGLAESQYWRETQYF

j_gene: TRBJ2-7
abundance: -
v_gene: TRBV6-2/TRBV6-3
d_gene: TRBD1
CDR3nt: TGTGCCAGCAGACCTCACCCCGGGACAGGGGACTCCTACGAGCAGTACTTC
CDR3aa: CASRPHPGTGDSYEQYF

j_gene: TRBJ2-5
abundance: -
v_gene: TRBV30
d_gene: TRBD2
CDR3nt: TGTGCCTGGAGTTTGACTAGCGGGAGGTCTGAGACCCAGTACTTC
CDR3aa: CAWSLTSGRSETQYF

j_gene: TRBJ2-3
abundance: -
v_gene: TRBV20-1
d_gene: TRBD1
CDR3nt: TGCAGTGTACGTTTATTGGGGGACAGGGGCACAGATACGCAGTATTTT
CDR3aa: CSVRLLGDRGTDTQYF